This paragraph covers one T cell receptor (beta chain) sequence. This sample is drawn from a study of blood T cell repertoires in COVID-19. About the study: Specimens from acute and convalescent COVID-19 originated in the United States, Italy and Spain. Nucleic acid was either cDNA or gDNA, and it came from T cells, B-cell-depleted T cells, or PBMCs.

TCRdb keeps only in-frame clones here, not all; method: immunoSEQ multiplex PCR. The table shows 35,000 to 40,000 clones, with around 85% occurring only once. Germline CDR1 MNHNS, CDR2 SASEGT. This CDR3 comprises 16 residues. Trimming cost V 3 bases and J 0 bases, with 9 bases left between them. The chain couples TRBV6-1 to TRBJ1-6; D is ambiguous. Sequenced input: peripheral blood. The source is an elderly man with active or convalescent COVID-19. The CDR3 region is CASSDAQSSYNSPLHF. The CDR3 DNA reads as TGTGCCAGCAGTGACGCACAGAGCTCCTATAATTCACCCCTCCACTTT.